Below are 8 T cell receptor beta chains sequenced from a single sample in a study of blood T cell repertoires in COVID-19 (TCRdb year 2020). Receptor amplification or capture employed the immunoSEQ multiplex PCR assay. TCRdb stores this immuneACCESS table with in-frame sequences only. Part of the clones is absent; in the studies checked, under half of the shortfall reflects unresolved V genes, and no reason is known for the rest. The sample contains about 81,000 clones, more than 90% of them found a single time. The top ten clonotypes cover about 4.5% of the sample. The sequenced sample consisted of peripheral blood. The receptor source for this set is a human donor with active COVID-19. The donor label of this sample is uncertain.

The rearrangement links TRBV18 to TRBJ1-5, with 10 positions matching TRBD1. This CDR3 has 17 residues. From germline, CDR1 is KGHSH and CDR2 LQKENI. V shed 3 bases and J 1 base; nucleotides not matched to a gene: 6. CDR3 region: CASSPGTGVSSNQPQHF. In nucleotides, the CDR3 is TGTGCCAGCTCACCTGGGACAGGGGTTTCAAGCAATCAGCCCCAGCATTTT.

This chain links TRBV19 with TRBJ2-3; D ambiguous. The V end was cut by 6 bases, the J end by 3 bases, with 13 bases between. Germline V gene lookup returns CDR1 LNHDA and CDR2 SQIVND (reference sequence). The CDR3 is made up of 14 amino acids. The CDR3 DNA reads TGTGCCAGTAGATCGGGTGGAGAAACAGATACGCAGTATTTT. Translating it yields CASRSGGETDTQYF.

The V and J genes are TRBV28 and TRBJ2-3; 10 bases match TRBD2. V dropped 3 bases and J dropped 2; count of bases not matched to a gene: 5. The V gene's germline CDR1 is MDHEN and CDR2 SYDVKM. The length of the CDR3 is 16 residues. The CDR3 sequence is CASSFPAGGYTDTQYF. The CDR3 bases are TGTGCCAGCAGTTTTCCAGCGGGAGGGTACACAGATACGCAGTATTTT.

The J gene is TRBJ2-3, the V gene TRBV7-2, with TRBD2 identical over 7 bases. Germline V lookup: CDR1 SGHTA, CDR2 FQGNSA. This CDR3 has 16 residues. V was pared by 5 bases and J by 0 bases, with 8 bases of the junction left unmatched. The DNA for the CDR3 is TGTGCCAGCAGCATCCGAGCGGGATTAAGCACAGATACGCAGTATTTT. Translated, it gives CASSIRAGLSTDTQYF. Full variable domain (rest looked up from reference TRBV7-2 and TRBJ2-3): GAGVSQSPSNKVTEKGKDVELRCDPISGHTALYWYRQSLGQGLEFLIYFQGNSAPDKSGLPSDRFSAERTGGSVSTLTIQRTQQEDSAVYLCASSIRAGLSTDTQYFGPGTRLTVL.

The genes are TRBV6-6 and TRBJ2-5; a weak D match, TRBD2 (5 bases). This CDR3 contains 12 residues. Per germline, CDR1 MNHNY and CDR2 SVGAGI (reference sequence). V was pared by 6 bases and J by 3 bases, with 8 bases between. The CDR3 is CASRDGKETQYF. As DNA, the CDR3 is TGTGCCAGCAGAGACGGGAAAGAGACCCAGTACTTC.

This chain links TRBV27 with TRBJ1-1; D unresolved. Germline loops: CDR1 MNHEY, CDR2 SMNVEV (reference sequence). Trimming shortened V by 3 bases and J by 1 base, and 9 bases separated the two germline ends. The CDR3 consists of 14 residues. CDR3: CASSFYPPNTEAFF. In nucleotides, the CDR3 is TGTGCCAGCAGTTTCTATCCACCGAACACTGAAGCTTTCTTT.

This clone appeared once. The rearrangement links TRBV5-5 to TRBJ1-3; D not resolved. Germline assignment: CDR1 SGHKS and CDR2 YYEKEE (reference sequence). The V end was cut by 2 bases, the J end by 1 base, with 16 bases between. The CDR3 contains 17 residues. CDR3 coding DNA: TGTGCCAGCAGCTTCGGTTCTATCGGGATGTCTGGAAACACCATATATTTT. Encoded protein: CASSFGSIGMSGNTIYF.

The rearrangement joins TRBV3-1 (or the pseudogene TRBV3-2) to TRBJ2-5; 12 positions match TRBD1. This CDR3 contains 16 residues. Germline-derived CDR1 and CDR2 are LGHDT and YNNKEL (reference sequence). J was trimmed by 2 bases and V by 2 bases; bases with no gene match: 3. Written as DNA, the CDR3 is TGTGCCAGCAGCCAACGGGGACAGGGGGCACAAGAGACCCAGTACTTC. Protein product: CASSQRGQGAQETQYF.